These 2 T cell receptor beta chains were all obtained from the same sample, sequenced in a study of blood T cell repertoires in COVID-19. Only in-frame clones appear in the TCRdb table, and some are missing; sequencing was by immunoSEQ multiplex PCR. The sample has fewer than 65,000 clones, 70% to 90% seen once. Material: peripheral blood. These receptors were obtained from a human donor in a cohort sampled during active COVID-19.

The gene calls are TRBV4-1 and TRBJ1-1; 12 bases are shared with TRBD1. Germline assignment: CDR1 MGHRA and CDR2 YSYEKL. This CDR3 has 18 amino acids. V gave up 4 bases and J gave up 3 bases; unmatched junction bases: 12. CDR3 bases: TGCGCCAGCAGCCTCTCCCCGGGACAGGGGGCGCGGGACACTGAAGCTTTCTTT. Amino acid sequence: CASSLSPGQGARDTEAFF.

This clone occurred once. The chain combines TRBV6-5 with TRBJ1-2, with TRBD1 as a possible D gene (6 bases). The V end lost 6 bases, the J end lost 4 bases, and 18 bases lay between the germline ends. Germline assignment: CDR1 MNHEY and CDR2 SVGAGI. The CDR3 is made up of 15 amino acids. The CDR3 DNA reads TGTGCCAGCAGCCGAAACAGGGAATCTCCCTATGGCTACACCTTC. Translated, it gives CASSRNRESPYGYTF.